The clone carrying this T cell receptor beta chain was seen at least ten times. The sample is drawn from a study of CD8 T cells in ankylosing spondylitis. The CDR3 spans 12 residues. The ends were cut back, 5 bases at V and 8 bases at J, with 13 bases in the middle. Germline V gives CDR1 SGHDT, CDR2 YYEEEE. The authors made TCR beta libraries by quantitative 5'-RACE with molecular barcodes. TCRdb recomputed calls from the 5' RACE reads with MiXCR, one row per CDR3 protein. The profile covers some 150,000 distinct CDR3 sequences, with about 10% appearing a single time and 4.1% taken by the ten largest.

The clonotype comes from a female donor with ankylosing spondylitis or in good health (not recorded which). This chain connects TRBV5-6 to TRBJ1-2, with D possibly being TRBD1 (6 bases). Sequencing was done on a sample of blood, either unsorted or a sorted T cell fraction (not recorded which). The CDR3 region has the DNA TGTGCCAGCAGTTTGAACAGGGAAGGCTACACCTTC. Residues: CASSLNREGYTF.